This T cell receptor beta chain was identified in a study of human CD4 T cells and Enterobacteriaceae. In its sample, this clone was seen once. Ex vivo total memory CD4+ samples were deeply sequenced, detecting one cell in 200,000. TCRdb keeps only in-frame clones here, not all; method: immunoSEQ multiplex PCR. The sample has 27,000 or so clones; 70% to 90% are singletons. Memory CD4+ T cells were sorted as all CD4+ cells except CD45RA+CCR7+CD95- naive cells, over 95% pure. The length of the CDR3 is 14 residues. Germline lookup yields CDR1 WSHSY and CDR2 SAAADI. The junction had 9 bases not matched to a gene; V was cut back by 8 bases and J by 4 bases.

The sample comprised memory CD4+ T cells from blood. The chain is built from TRBV10-2 and TRBJ1-1; 8 positions match TRBD1. The clonotype was recovered from a human donor in good health. CDR3 nucleotides: TGCGCCAGCGGGAAACAGGGGGAGGGCACTGAAGCTTTCTTT. This codes for CASGKQGEGTEAFF.